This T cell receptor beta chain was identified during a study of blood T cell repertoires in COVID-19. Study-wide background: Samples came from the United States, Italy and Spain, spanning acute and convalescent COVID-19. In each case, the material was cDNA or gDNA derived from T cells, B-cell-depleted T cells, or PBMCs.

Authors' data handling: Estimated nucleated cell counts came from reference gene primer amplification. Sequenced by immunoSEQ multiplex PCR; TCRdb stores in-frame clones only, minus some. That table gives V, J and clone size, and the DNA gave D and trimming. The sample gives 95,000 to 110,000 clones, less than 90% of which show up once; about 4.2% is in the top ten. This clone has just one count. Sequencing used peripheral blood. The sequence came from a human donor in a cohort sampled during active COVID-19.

CDR3 sequence: CASRPSVGQGREKLFF. For the CDR3, the DNA is TGTGCCAGCAGACCCTCGGTGGGACAGGGCCGTGAAAAACTGTTTTTT. The rearrangement joins TRBV28 to TRBJ1-4; 9 positions agree with TRBD1. Germline values: CDR1 MDHEN, CDR2 SYDVKM. The V and J ends lost 6 bases and 7 bases, in that order; junction bases with no gene match: 12. The CDR3 length is 16 residues.